The 29 T cell receptor beta chains listed next were all sequenced from one sample in a study of blood T cell repertoires in COVID-19. Data came from immunoSEQ multiplex PCR; TCRdb stores just in-frame clones and leaves some out. The data show approximately 62,000 clones, around four fifths seen once. Material for sequencing was peripheral blood. All receptors come from a woman in her forties or fifties with active or convalescent COVID-19.

The chain carries TRBV29-1 and TRBJ1-1, with 7 bases lining up with TRBD1. The CDR3 consists of 15 residues. In germline, CDR1 is SQVTM, CDR2 ANQGSEA. Trimming took 3 bases from V and 5 from J; bases not matched to a gene: 12. The CDR3 loop reads CSVDRAGGSGTEAFF. As DNA, the CDR3 is TGCAGCGTTGATCGAGCAGGGGGGTCGGGGACTGAAGCTTTCTTT.

The chain combines TRBV15 with TRBJ1-3; 7 bases align to TRBD1. CDR3 length equals 16 residues. CDR1 LNHNV and CDR2 YYDKDF come from the germline V gene (reference sequence). Trimming took 0 bases from V and 4 from J; bases not matched to a gene: 6. CDR3 residues: CATSRDKGAAGNTIYF. In DNA, the CDR3 is TGTGCCACCAGCAGAGATAAGGGGGCGGCGGGAAACACCATATATTTT.

This clone was picked up a small number of times. This chain links TRBV7-9 with TRBJ1-2; unclear D gene. CDR3 length: 13 residues. V lost 3 bases and J lost 1, with 6 bases in between. CDR1 SEHNR and CDR2 FQNEAQ come from the germline V gene (reference sequence). The CDR3 DNA reads as TGTGCCAGCAGCTTCCGGGGTAACTATGGCTACACCTTC. It codes for CASSFRGNYGYTF.

J is TRBJ1-1 and V is TRBV3-1 (or the pseudogene TRBV3-2); tentatively, D is TRBD1 (5 bases). CDR1 is LGHDT, CDR2 YNNKEL, per germline (reference sequence). This CDR3 has 14 residues. The V and J ends lost 1 base and 4 bases respectively, with 10 bases between them. CDR3 region: CASSQGWRGTEAFF. The CDR3 DNA sequence: TGTGCCAGCAGCCAAGGATGGAGGGGCACTGAAGCTTTCTTT.

Ten or more counts support this clone. This chain joins TRBV7-6 and TRBJ2-2; 9 nucleotides align to TRBD2. J gave up 4 bases and V 5 bases, and 8 bases lay outside the gene matches. Per the germline V gene, CDR1 is SGHVS and CDR2 is FNYEAQ. The CDR3 is 16 residues long. Here the CDR3 reads CASSPGGGRATGELFF. The CDR3 DNA follows: TGTGCCAGCAGCCCGGGGGGCGGGAGGGCCACCGGGGAGCTGTTTTTT.

The chain links TRBV4-3 to TRBJ2-3, with TRBD2 matching over 13 bases. The J segment lost 9 bases and the V segment lost 1 base, leaving 10 bases of the junction unmatched. This CDR3 is 17 amino acids long. CDR1 LGHNA and CDR2 YSLEER come from the germline V gene. The CDR3 nucleotides are TGCGCCAGCAGCCAAGTCGCGGGACTAGCGGGATCGGAGACGCAGTATTTT. Amino acids: CASSQVAGLAGSETQYF.

The chain couples TRBV6-2 or TRBV6-3 to TRBJ2-5; a weak D match, TRBD2 (5 bases). The CDR3 has 16 residues. Germline V lookup: CDR1 MNHEY, CDR2 SVGEGT. V was clipped by 5 bases and J by 0 bases, with 16 bases between them. DNA of the CDR3: TGTGCCAGCAGTCCCCGCGGAGGTGGGGACCAAGAGACCCAGTACTTC. Translating it yields CASSPRGGGDQETQYF.

The rearrangement uses TRBV7-9 and TRBJ2-3; maybe TRBD1 (6 bases). Germline V CDR1 and CDR2: SEHNR, FQNEAQ (reference sequence). Trimming took 5 bases from V and 6 from J, leaving 15 bases between them. This CDR3 is 14 amino acids long. In DNA, the CDR3 is TGTGCCAGCAGCATCAGTGCCCAGGGGGATACGCAGTATTTT. It yields the protein CASSISAQGDTQYF.

The chain links TRBV12-5 to TRBJ2-3; 7 nucleotides align to TRBD2. The CDR3 is 16 amino acids. The germline V gene has CDR1 LGHNT and CDR2 FRNRAP. J lost 2 bases, V lost 6 bases, and 11 bases had no gene match. The CDR3 is CASGPGVGGTTDTQYF. Written as DNA, the CDR3 is TGTGCTAGTGGGCCGGGAGTGGGGGGGACCACAGATACGCAGTATTTT.

The J gene is TRBJ1-2, the V gene TRBV7-9; unclear D gene. The V end lost 3 bases, the J end lost 4 bases, and 9 bases lay between the germline ends. Germline CDR1 SEHNR, CDR2 FQNEAQ (reference sequence). The CDR3 sequence is 13 residues long. CDR3 protein: CASSFARFYGYTF. The DNA of the CDR3 is TGTGCCAGCAGCTTTGCCCGGTTCTATGGCTACACCTTC.

The rearrangement uses TRBV6-6 and TRBJ2-7; 8 nucleotides align to TRBD2. This CDR3 has 16 amino acids. CDR1 and CDR2 from the germline V gene are MNHNY and SVGAGI (reference sequence). The ends lost 5 bases at V and 2 bases at J; junction bases unmatched: 11. For the CDR3, the DNA is TGTGCCAGCAGTGCTCACGGGGGGGGGAAGGCCTACGAGCAGTACTTC. This sequence encodes CASSAHGGGKAYEQYF.

The rearrangement links TRBV7-2 to TRBJ2-2, with 8 bases aligning to TRBD2. The CDR3 contains 16 residues. CDR1 is SGHTA, CDR2 FQGNSA, per germline. The V segment lost 5 bases and the J segment 2 bases; nucleotides outside the gene matches: 7. The chain's CDR3 is CASSKGLVVNTGELFF. DNA for the CDR3: TGTGCCAGCAGCAAGGGACTAGTTGTAAACACCGGGGAGCTGTTTTTT.

This clone was counted a single time. J is TRBJ1-2 and V is TRBV4-3; D possibly corresponds to TRBD1 (5 bases). Trimming removed 3 bases from V and 0 bases from J, with 8 bases in between. This CDR3 has 14 residues. The germline V gene has CDR1 LGHNA and CDR2 YSLEER. CDR3 sequence (DNA): TGCGCCAGCAGCCAGACAGTCTCTAACTATGGCTACACCTTC. Translating it yields CASSQTVSNYGYTF.

The chain employs TRBV18 and TRBJ2-3; D remains ambiguous. V lost 5 bases, J lost 0 bases, and 9 bases lay in between. This CDR3 spans 14 amino acids. Germline CDR1 is KGHSH and CDR2 is LQKENI. CDR3 in amino acids: CASSADSSTDTQYF. The CDR3 DNA is TGTGCCAGCTCAGCAGACTCTAGCACAGATACGCAGTATTTT.

This chain uses TRBV7-2 with TRBJ2-6; 8 bases agree with TRBD1. The J segment lost 5 bases and the V segment lost 4 bases, leaving 7 bases of the junction unmatched. The germline gives CDR1 SGHTA, CDR2 FQGNSA. CDR3 length: 16 amino acids. The CDR3: CASSYSGGGWANVLTF. The CDR3 DNA sequence: TGTGCCAGCAGCTATTCAGGGGGCGGCTGGGCCAACGTCCTGACTTTC.

The chain is built from TRBV5-1 and TRBJ2-7; D unresolved. Germline loops: CDR1 SGHRS, CDR2 YFSETQ. CDR3 size: 15 residues. The V and J ends lost 0 bases and 0 bases respectively, with 10 bases between them. The CDR3 sequence is CASSLGQALSYEQYF. Written as DNA, the CDR3 is TGCGCCAGCAGCTTGGGGCAGGCCCTCTCCTACGAGCAGTACTTC.

This clone has only a few counts. The V gene is TRBV4-2, the J gene TRBJ2-5, with TRBD2 matching over 9 bases. V dropped 2 bases and J dropped 5; count of bases not matched to a gene: 12. The CDR3 spans 17 residues. Germline CDR1 reads LGHNA; CDR2 reads YNFKEQ. CDR3 loop: CASSQSSGGRALETQYF. The CDR3 bases are TGTGCCAGCAGCCAATCCTCGGGCGGGAGGGCACTGGAGACCCAGTACTTC.

This rearrangement joins TRBV19 to TRBJ2-1; D perhaps matches TRBD1 (7 bases). V gave up 2 bases and J gave up 6 bases, with 17 bases separating them. Germline-derived CDR1 and CDR2 are LNHDA and SQIVND (reference sequence). This CDR3 comprises 16 residues. The CDR3: CASSIRGRGGSNEQFF. Here the CDR3 DNA reads TGTGCCAGTAGTATAAGGGGGCGGGGTGGGTCCAATGAGCAGTTCTTC.

This clone occurred once. V gene TRBV7-9 combines with J gene TRBJ2-7; a weak D match, TRBD2 (5 bases). The V end lost 2 bases, the J end lost 4 bases, and 15 bases lay between the germline ends. The CDR3 spans 15 residues. Looked up from germline, CDR1 is SEHNR and CDR2 is FQNEAQ (reference sequence). The CDR3 is CASSLIVVGEYEQYF. DNA for the CDR3: TGTGCCAGCAGCTTAATCGTAGTTGGGGAGTACGAGCAGTACTTC.

The V and J genes are TRBV5-1 and TRBJ1-1; no firm D call. The germline V gene has CDR1 SGHRS and CDR2 YFSETQ. This CDR3 contains 9 residues. Trimming took 3 bases from V and 11 from J, leaving 5 bases between them. The CDR3 DNA reads TGCGCCAGCAGCTCCAGGGCTTTCTTT. Amino acid sequence: CASSSRAFF.

This clone has only a few counts. V usage is TRBV18 and J usage is TRBJ1-5; possible D gene TRBD1, 5 bases. CDR1 and CDR2 from the germline V gene are KGHSH and LQKENI. The length of the CDR3 is 15 residues. V was clipped by 4 bases and J by 5 bases, with 15 bases between them. Written as DNA, the CDR3 is TGTGCCAGCTCACAGGACCCATCAGGGTATCAGCCCCAGCATTTT. Its protein product is CASSQDPSGYQPQHF.

This clone has a single count. The chain recombines TRBV29-1 with TRBJ1-1, with a possible D match to TRBD1 (5 bases). CDR3 length: 12 amino acids. Germline assignment: CDR1 SQVTM and CDR2 ANQGSEA. The germline V and J ends were trimmed by 7 bases and 3 bases, with 12 bases remaining between them. The DNA of the CDR3 is TGCAGCGCTAGACCGGGGGACACTGAAGCTTTCTTT. Its translation is CSARPGDTEAFF.

V usage is TRBV29-1 and J usage is TRBJ1-2, with D maybe TRBD1 (6 bases). The CDR3 extends over 13 amino acids. The germline V gene encodes CDR1 SQVTM and CDR2 ANQGSEA. The germline V and J ends were trimmed by 5 bases and 6 bases, with 16 bases remaining between them. The CDR3 reads CSVTGILMDGYTF. CDR3 coding DNA: TGCAGCGTTACAGGGATTTTAATGGATGGCTACACCTTC.

This chain connects TRBV4-2 to TRBJ2-1; TRBD2 matches at 10 bases. V shed 0 bases, J shed 7 bases, and the junction held 6 bases outside the gene matches. CDR1 and CDR2 from the germline V gene are LGHNA and YNFKEQ. The CDR3 is 16 residues long. The CDR3 spells CASSQDVTSGTNEQFF. The CDR3 DNA is TGTGCCAGCAGCCAAGATGTCACTAGCGGGACTAATGAGCAGTTCTTC.

The chain couples TRBV2 to TRBJ1-2; possible D gene TRBD1, 6 bases. CDR3 length equals 16 residues. Germline V gene lookup returns CDR1 SNHLY and CDR2 FYNNEI. Trimming shortened V by 4 bases and J by 2 bases, and 17 bases separated the two germline ends. This chain's CDR3 is CASSGRREGVNYGYTF. CDR3 nucleotides: TGTGCCAGCAGTGGGCGGAGAGAGGGGGTGAACTATGGCTACACCTTC.

This clone appeared a few times. This rearrangement joins TRBV18 to TRBJ2-5; perhaps TRBD1 as D (5 bases). The CDR3 sequence is 14 residues long. Germline V gene sequence: CDR1 KGHSH, CDR2 LQKENI. Trimming left V 3 bases short and J 4 bases short, with 12 bases between. The CDR3: CASSPVREGETQYF. The CDR3 DNA sequence: TGTGCCAGCTCACCCGTCAGGGAAGGAGAGACCCAGTACTTC.

In this sample, this clone turned up a few times. J is TRBJ1-4 and V is TRBV20-1; unclear D gene. V lost 3 bases and J lost 7, with 15 bases in between. CDR3 size: 14 residues. The germline gives CDR1 DFQATT, CDR2 SNEGSKA (reference sequence). DNA for the CDR3: TGCAGTGCTAGTCTCCCTGGGAGAGGTGAAAAACTGTTTTTT. It is translated as CSASLPGRGEKLFF.

The chain carries TRBV10-3 and TRBJ1-1; D gene uncertain. Germline values: CDR1 ENHRY, CDR2 SYGVKD. The length of the CDR3 is 11 residues. V lost 9 bases and J 4 bases, leaving 9 bases between the germline ends. CDR3 sequence: CAINSGTEAFF. For the CDR3, the DNA is TGTGCCATTAACAGCGGCACTGAAGCTTTCTTT.

This chain links TRBV28 with TRBJ1-1; D not certain. The CDR3 sequence is 16 residues long. The germline V gene encodes CDR1 MDHEN and CDR2 SYDVKM. V was clipped by 5 bases and J by 1 base, with 17 bases between them. CDR3 bases: TGTGCCAGCAGTACCCAAAGCCCCTACGGGAACACTGAAGCTTTCTTT. Its translation: CASSTQSPYGNTEAFF.